Listed here are 6 T cell receptor beta chains from one sample, sequenced in a study of blood T cell repertoires in COVID-19. Sequencing used immunoSEQ multiplex PCR; TCRdb keeps in-frame clones, though not all of them. This sample carries around 63,000 clones, roughly 88% of them seen once, and the ten largest clones take 3.5% to 4.5%. The sequencing input was peripheral blood. These receptors all stem from a middle-aged man with active COVID-19.

This rearrangement joins TRBV6-1 to TRBJ1-5; weak D call: TRBD1 (6 bases). Germline values: CDR1 MNHNS, CDR2 SASEGT. This CDR3 has 13 residues. Trimming removed 3 bases from V and 7 bases from J, with 10 bases in between. The CDR3 loop is CASSDGTQQPQHF. The CDR3 DNA reads as TGTGCCAGCAGTGACGGGACACAGCAGCCCCAGCATTTT.

The chain recombines TRBV20-1 with TRBJ2-5, with 7 nucleotides matching TRBD1. V dropped 3 bases and J dropped 5; count of bases not matched to a gene: 9. The germline CDR1 and CDR2 sequences are DFQATT and SNEGSKA (reference sequence). The length of the CDR3 is 14 residues. The CDR3 sequence is CSASKGAQWETQYF. For the CDR3, the DNA is TGCAGTGCTAGTAAGGGGGCGCAATGGGAGACCCAGTACTTC.

The chain has TRBV29-1 and TRBJ2-3; the match to TRBD2 covers 13 bases. This CDR3 spans 15 amino acids. Germline V gives CDR1 SQVTM, CDR2 ANQGSEA. After removal of 6 bases from V and 0 bases from J, the junction contained 3 bases not matched to a gene. CDR3 coding DNA: TGCAGCGTCGAGGGACTAGCGGGGAGCACAGATACGCAGTATTTT. Its protein is CSVEGLAGSTDTQYF.

This clone was detected only a few times. The rearrangement links TRBV6-1 to TRBJ2-3; 9 nucleotides match TRBD2. The germline CDR1 and CDR2 sequences are MNHNS and SASEGT. CDR3 length: 15 residues. Germline trimming cut 3 bases from V and 4 bases from J; bases unmatched to any gene: 5. The CDR3 DNA follows: TGTGCCAGCAGTGAGGCGGGGGGGGTCTCAGATACGCAGTATTTT. It translates to CASSEAGGVSDTQYF.

This chain joins TRBV3-1 (or the pseudogene TRBV3-2) and TRBJ2-3, with 11 bases identical to TRBD1. CDR1 and CDR2 from the germline V gene are LGHDT and YNNKEL (reference sequence). J lost 4 bases, V lost 4 bases, and 7 bases had no gene match. The CDR3 has 16 amino acids. As DNA, the CDR3 is TGTGCCAGCAGCCCCCCCGGGACAGGGGGGGCAGATACGCAGTATTTT. As protein: CASSPPGTGGADTQYF.

This clone appeared once. In DNA, the CDR3 is TGTGCCAGCAGCCTACGACAGGGCCGCACAGATACGCAGTATTTT. Translation gives CASSLRQGRTDTQYF. This chain links TRBV7-6 with TRBJ2-3, with TRBD1 identical over 7 bases. Unmatched junction bases numbered 6, after V lost 5 bases and J lost 1 base. CDR1 is SGHVS, CDR2 FNYEAQ, per germline. This CDR3 has 15 amino acids.